The 32 T cell receptor beta chains presented below share a single source sample, sequenced in a study of regulatory T cells in long-lasting Graves disease. HTBI primers from iRepertoire and Arm-PCR of CDR3 regions yielded the TCR beta libraries. TCRdb re-called the multiplex PCR reads through MiXCR, storing one row per CDR3 protein. The sample includes 600,000 to 650,000 distinct CDR3 sequences, roughly 15% of them seen just once. Time point meaning: newly diagnosed GD, antithyroid drugs for less than 3 months. PBMC-extracted RNA yielded the TCR library. Separately, the same data were catalogued under a study of T cells in Graves' hyperthyroidism and ophthalmopathy.

Sequenced here: peripheral blood mononuclear cells (PBMCs), sampled at new diagnosis, from a patient treated with antithyroid drugs. These TCRs come from a woman aged 30 to 39 with Graves disease.

The chain combines TRBV28 with TRBJ1-3, with D unclear. V gave up 5 bases and J gave up 4 bases, with 15 bases separating them. This CDR3 region has 15 residues. The germline V gene encodes CDR1 MDHEN and CDR2 SYDVKM. CDR3 bases: TGTGCCAGCAGTCCTCCGAGGAGCGACGGAAACACCATATATTTT. Translated: CASSPPRSDGNTIYF.

This clonotype occurred many times. The chain combines TRBV2 with TRBJ1-1, with D possibly being TRBD1 (5 bases). This CDR3 comprises 12 residues. Germline lookup yields CDR1 SNHLY and CDR2 FYNNEI. Trimming took 5 bases from V and 7 from J, leaving 11 bases between them. The CDR3 reads CASSRSGLEAFF. The CDR3 DNA sequence: TGTGCCAGCAGTCGATCAGGGCTTGAAGCTTTCTTT.

This clonotype was detected ten times or more. The chain employs TRBV7-2 and TRBJ1-1; no reliable D call. Trimming removed 10 bases from V and 1 base from J, with 13 bases in between. Germline V lookup: CDR1 SGHTA, CDR2 FQGNSA. The CDR3 is made up of 13 amino acids. CDR3 coding DNA: TGTGCCAACGCCTGGGCGGCGAACACTGAAGCTTTCTTT. Translated: CANAWAANTEAFF.

In regard to this clonotype: One base away lies a much larger clone, so this may be a sequencing read error. V usage is TRBV6-2 or TRBV6-3 and J usage is TRBJ1-1; D not resolved. Germline V gene lookup returns CDR1 MNHEY and CDR2 SVGEGT. The CDR3 consists of 15 residues. CDR3 amino acids: CASSDWAAVNTEASF. The CDR3 DNA follows: TGTGCCAGCAGTGATTGGGCCGCGGTGAACACTGAAGCTTCCTTT.

CDR3: CASSLGLSSYNEQFF. The CDR3 DNA follows: TGTGCCAGCAGCCTAGGGTTGAGCTCCTACAATGAGCAGTTCTTC. The chain combines TRBV7-3 with TRBJ2-1; D not resolved. This CDR3 spans 15 amino acids. In germline, CDR1 is SGHTA, CDR2 FQGTGA. The V end was cut by 5 bases, the J end by 0 bases, with 11 bases between.

This clonotype occurred many times. The chain's CDR3 is CASIDSSSSYEQYF. For the CDR3, the DNA is TGTGCCAGCATAGACTCTTCTAGCTCCTACGAGCAGTACTTC. The genes are TRBV12-3 or TRBV12-4 and TRBJ2-7; D unclear. The CDR3 runs 14 residues. Trimming pared 7 bases from V and 0 bases from J, leaving 13 bases between.

This clonotype was counted ten times or more. The chain uses TRBV3-1 and TRBJ2-7; D unclear. V was shortened by 3 bases and J by 0 bases, with 6 bases between the two germline ends. The CDR3 totals 13 residues. The germline gives CDR1 LGHDT, CDR2 YNNKEL (reference sequence). The CDR3 here is CASSQVGSYEQYF. The CDR3, as DNA: TGTGCCAGCAGCCAGGTCGGCTCCTACGAGCAGTACTTC.

This clonotype has only a few counts. The chain joins TRBV20-1 to TRBJ2-2, with D possibly being TRBD1 (5 bases). Germline V gene data show CDR1 as DFQATT and CDR2 as SNEGSKA (reference sequence). With 0 bases removed from V and 6 bases from J, the gap between germline ends came to 14 bases. The CDR3 spans 15 residues. The CDR3 DNA is TGCAGTGCTAGAGACAGGGCCCAATACGCCGGGGAGCTGTTTTTT. Translation: CSARDRAQYAGELFF.

This clonotype was counted ten times or more. The chain uses TRBV10-3 and TRBJ2-7; no clear D. There are 12 residues in the CDR3. V lost 2 bases, J lost 8 bases, and 10 bases lay in between. Germline V gene data show CDR1 as ENHRY and CDR2 as SYGVKD. This CDR3 is CAISERPVKQYF. The CDR3 DNA is TGTGCCATCAGTGAGCGCCCGGTGAAGCAGTACTTC.

The chain is built from TRBV6-1 and TRBJ2-7; 8 nucleotides line up with TRBD2. The CDR3 runs 15 residues. Trimming cost V 6 bases and J 0 bases; bases outside gene matches: 7. Germline assignment: CDR1 MNHNS and CDR2 SASEGT. CDR3 in amino acids: CASRLSGMLSYEQYF. DNA of the CDR3: TGTGCCAGCAGACTTAGCGGGATGCTCTCCTACGAGCAGTACTTC.

This clonotype was seen a few times. V gene TRBV5-5 combines with J gene TRBJ1-6; TRBD1 agrees at 7 bases. The CDR3 is 15 residues long. Germline assignment: CDR1 SGHKS and CDR2 YYEKEE (reference sequence). V lost 0 bases and J lost 10; bases outside the gene matches: 7. The CDR3 nucleotides read TGTGCCAGCAGCTTGGCCGGGACAGTCCAGTCACCCCTCCACTTT. Protein sequence: CASSLAGTVQSPLHF.

The chain has TRBV5-1 and TRBJ1-2; TRBD1 is a possible D gene (6 bases). Germline CDR1 reads SGHRS; CDR2 reads YFSETQ. Trimming left V 0 bases short and J 10 bases short, with 16 bases between. CDR3 length equals 14 residues. The CDR3 DNA sequence: TGCGCCAGCAGCTTGGCCGCAGGGGACGGTCCCTACACCTTC. Its translation is CASSLAAGDGPYTF.

This clonotype was picked up many times. This sequence joins TRBV28 and TRBJ2-3, with a weak D call TRBD2 (6 bases). From germline, CDR1 is MDHEN and CDR2 SYDVKM. The CDR3 contains 18 residues. Trimming took 5 bases from V and 2 from J, leaving 23 bases between them. The CDR3 spells CASSPPAGKLTPTDTQYF. The CDR3 DNA is TGTGCCAGCAGTCCCCCCGCGGGGAAACTAACCCCCACAGATACGCAGTATTTT.

In regard to this clonotype: A much larger clone lies a single base off, so this may be a read error. The rearrangement joins TRBV3-1 to TRBJ2-3; 10 bases are shared with TRBD2. Germline loops: CDR1 LGHDT, CDR2 YNNKEL (reference sequence). The CDR3 extends over 15 amino acids. Trimming took 1 base from V and 6 from J; bases not matched to a gene: 4. CDR3 loop: CASSQAGTSADTQYF. The CDR3 DNA follows: TGTGCCAGCAGCCAAGCGGGGACTAGCGCGGATACGCAGTATTTT.

This clonotype occurred many times. This chain links TRBV29-1 with TRBJ1-1; D gene unclear. Trimming took 4 bases from V and 4 from J, leaving 7 bases between them. Per germline, CDR1 SQVTM and CDR2 ANQGSEA. The CDR3 has 11 residues. In nucleotides, the CDR3 is TGCAGCGTTGCTGACATCACTGAAGCTTTCTTT. This gives the protein CSVADITEAFF.

In its sample, this clonotype was seen many times. The chain has TRBV6-1 and TRBJ2-7, with D maybe TRBD1 (6 bases). This CDR3 region has 14 residues. Trimming took off 2 bases at V and 12 bases at J, with 20 bases between the two ends. Germline loops: CDR1 MNHNS, CDR2 SASEGT. CDR3 bases: TGTGCCAGCAGTGAAACCGGGACAACCGGTTTTTGGTACTTC. Amino acid sequence: CASSETGTTGFWYF.

The chain has TRBV7-6 and TRBJ2-5, with D hard to call. Germline assignment: CDR1 SGHVS and CDR2 FNYEAQ. V lost 6 bases and J 5 bases, leaving 13 bases between the germline ends. The CDR3 length is 13 residues. As DNA, the CDR3 is TGTGCCAGCAGGGACGGTCACTCCGAGACCCAGTACTTC. Its translation is CASRDGHSETQYF. Full variable domain (remainder filled in from reference TRBV7-6 and TRBJ2-5): GAGVSQSPRYKVTKRGQDVALRCDPISGHVSLYWYRQALGQGPEFLTYFNYEAQQDKSGLPNDRFSAERPEGSISTLTIQRTEQRDSAMYRCASRDGHSETQYFGPGTRLLVL.

This clonotype showed up just a few times. The V and J genes are TRBV7-9 and TRBJ2-7; maybe TRBD1 (6 bases). Trimming shortened V by 5 bases and J by 3 bases, and 11 bases separated the two germline ends. This CDR3 region has 13 residues. Per the germline V gene, CDR1 is SEHNR and CDR2 is FQNEAQ (reference sequence). This CDR3 reads CASSPGVLYEQYF. As DNA, the CDR3 is TGTGCCAGCAGCCCAGGGGTTCTCTACGAGCAGTACTTC.

The V gene is TRBV2, the J gene TRBJ2-3; D is possibly TRBD1 (6 bases). V was shortened by 0 bases and J by 6 bases, with 13 bases between the two germline ends. The CDR3 covers 15 residues. In germline, CDR1 is SNHLY, CDR2 FYNNEI. CDR3 region: CASSEAGARRDTQYF. The CDR3 nucleotides are TGTGCCAGCAGTGAAGCGGGGGCTAGGAGGGATACGCAGTATTTT.

The chain links TRBV14 to TRBJ2-1; 11 nucleotides match TRBD2. The V gene's germline CDR1 is SGHDN and CDR2 FVKESK. There are 20 residues in the CDR3. With 4 bases clipped from V and 1 base from J, the junction kept 15 bases outside the gene matches. The CDR3 sequence: CASSPLAGVAVSYSYNEQFF. DNA of the CDR3: TGTGCCAGCAGCCCACTAGCGGGAGTGGCTGTCTCCTATTCCTACAATGAGCAGTTCTTC.

This clonotype was seen ten or more times. The chain couples TRBV11-2 to TRBJ2-5, with TRBD1 matching 11 bases. V gave up 5 bases and J gave up 5 bases; unmatched junction bases: 7. The CDR3 consists of 15 residues. Per germline, CDR1 SGHAT and CDR2 FQNNGV. CDR3 DNA sequence: TGTGCCAGCAGCCCAGGACAGGGGGCTCAGGAGACCCAGTACTTC. Translated: CASSPGQGAQETQYF.

Notes on this clonotype: This could be a read error, since a much larger clone is one nucleotide away. The chain has TRBV10-3 and TRBJ2-7; 7 positions match TRBD1. Germline V gene data show CDR1 as ENHRY and CDR2 as SYGVKD. This CDR3 region has 14 residues. Trimming at V came to 2 bases and at J to 3 bases, leaving 4 bases not matched to a gene. CDR3 loop: CAISEPGQNYEQYF. In nucleotides, the CDR3 is TGTGCCATCAGTGAGCCGGGACAGAACTACGAGCAGTACTTC.

This clonotype was seen a few times. The chain employs TRBV7-2 and TRBJ2-3; D possibly corresponds to TRBD2 (5 bases). The V end lost 2 bases, the J end lost 4 bases, and 13 bases lay between the germline ends. Germline V CDR1 and CDR2: SGHTA, FQGNSA. This CDR3 region has 15 residues. Here the CDR3 reads CASSLTSVRSDTQYF. In nucleotides, the CDR3 is TGTGCCAGCAGCTTAACTAGTGTTAGATCAGATACGCAGTATTTT.

The V gene is TRBV30, the J gene TRBJ1-2; 7 nucleotides line up with TRBD1. The CDR3 has 13 amino acids. Germline lookup yields CDR1 GTSNPN and CDR2 SVGIG (reference sequence). Trimming removed 4 bases from V and 4 bases from J; junction bases left unmatched: 6. This CDR3 reads CAWTAGGAYGYTF. CDR3 nucleotides: TGTGCCTGGACGGCAGGGGGAGCCTATGGCTACACCTTC.

The rearrangement uses TRBV14 and TRBJ2-1; tentatively, D is TRBD1 (5 bases). Germline CDR1 and CDR2: SGHDN and FVKESK. There are 17 residues in the CDR3. V shed 1 base and J shed 6 bases, with 19 bases lying between them. This CDR3 reads CASSQGPQASKSNEQFF. DNA for the CDR3: TGTGCCAGCAGCCAAGGGCCACAGGCTTCCAAAAGCAATGAGCAGTTCTTC.

This clonotype was detected ten times or more. The CDR3 DNA reads as TGCAGTGCTAGACTTGGACAGGGAAACACTGAAGCTTTCTTT. Protein sequence: CSARLGQGNTEAFF. The chain carries TRBV20-1 and TRBJ1-1; TRBD1 agrees at 8 bases. Germline V gives CDR1 DFQATT, CDR2 SNEGSKA (reference sequence). CDR3 length: 14 amino acids. Germline trimming cut 2 bases from V and 2 bases from J; bases unmatched to any gene: 4.

Regarding this clonotype: Likely a read error: the CDR3 ends without its conserved phenylalanine or tryptophan. The genes are TRBV20-1 and TRBJ2-5; possibly TRBD1 or TRBD2 for D (5 bases each). With 6 bases removed from V and 5 bases from J, the gap between germline ends came to 25 bases. CDR1 is DFQATT and CDR2 is SNEGSKA in the germline V gene (reference sequence). The CDR3 is 16 amino acids. The CDR3 reads CSAVLNPGTFRETQYL. CDR3 DNA: TGCAGTGCCGTCCTTAATCCCGGGACCTTTAGGGAGACCCAGTACCTC.

This clonotype was counted many times. The V gene is TRBV10-3, the J gene TRBJ1-5, with D possibly TRBD1 on 6 matching bases. The CDR3 length is 14 residues. Germline CDR1 reads ENHRY; CDR2 reads SYGVKD. V gave up 4 bases and J gave up 0 bases, with 7 bases separating them. CDR3 loop: CAISGTDSNQPQHF. CDR3 nucleotides: TGTGCCATCAGTGGGACAGATAGCAATCAGCCCCAGCATTTT.

This clonotype was seen ten or more times. The genes are TRBV2 and TRBJ2-1; 12 bases line up with TRBD2. This CDR3 has 15 amino acids. CDR1 is SNHLY, CDR2 FYNNEI, per germline. V dropped 3 bases and J dropped 7; count of bases not matched to a gene: 4. The CDR3 region has the DNA TGTGCCAGCAGTGATCTAGCGGGAGGGCAAAATGAGCAGTTCTTC. Translating gives CASSDLAGGQNEQFF.

The chain recombines TRBV5-1 with TRBJ1-4; D possibly corresponds to TRBD1 (6 bases). The CDR3 consists of 15 residues. The V end was cut by 6 bases, the J end by 3 bases, with 15 bases between. Germline-derived CDR1 and CDR2 are SGHRS and YFSETQ. CDR3 in amino acids: CASTLIGGPNEKLFF. In DNA form, the CDR3 reads TGCGCCAGCACCTTAATTGGGGGGCCTAATGAAAAACTGTTTTTT.

This clonotype was observed at least ten times. This chain uses TRBV27 with TRBJ2-5; D is ambiguous. The CDR3 is 15 amino acids. V dropped 10 bases and J dropped 0 bases, with 18 bases sitting between them. Germline CDR1 reads MNHEY; CDR2 reads SMNVEV (reference sequence). CDR3 region: CATGEAEWDQETQYF. CDR3 coding DNA: TGTGCCACCGGAGAGGCAGAATGGGACCAAGAGACCCAGTACTTC.

The CDR3 nucleotides read TGCAGTGCTAGGAGAGCGGGAGGGGTATATGAGCAGTTCTTC. Protein product: CSARRAGGVYEQFF. The V and J genes are TRBV20-1 and TRBJ2-1; 10 bases map to TRBD2. The J segment lost 8 bases and the V segment lost 3 bases, leaving 7 bases of the junction unmatched. The CDR3 length is 14 residues. Germline lookup yields CDR1 DFQATT and CDR2 SNEGSKA (reference sequence).